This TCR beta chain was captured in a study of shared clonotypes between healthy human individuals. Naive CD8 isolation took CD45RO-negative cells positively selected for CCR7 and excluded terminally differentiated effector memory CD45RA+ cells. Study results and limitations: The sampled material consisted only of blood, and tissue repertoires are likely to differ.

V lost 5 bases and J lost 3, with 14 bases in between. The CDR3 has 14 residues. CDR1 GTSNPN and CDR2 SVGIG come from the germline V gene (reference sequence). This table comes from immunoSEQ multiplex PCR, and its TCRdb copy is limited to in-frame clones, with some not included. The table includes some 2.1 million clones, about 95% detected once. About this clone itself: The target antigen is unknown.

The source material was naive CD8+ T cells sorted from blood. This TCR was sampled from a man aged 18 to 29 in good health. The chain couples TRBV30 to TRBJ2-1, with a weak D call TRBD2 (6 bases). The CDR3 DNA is TGTGCCTGGGAGACCGGGACTTACTACAATGAGCAGTTCTTC. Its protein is CAWETGTYYNEQFF.